A single sample is the source of the 32 T cell receptor beta chains below, sequenced in a study of blood T cell repertoires in COVID-19 (dated by TCRdb to 2018 to 2021). Preparation of the library involved the immunoSEQ multiplex PCR assay. The table was pulled from immuneACCESS by TCRdb, which kept in-frame rearrangements only. Such tables lose some clones; where checked, under half of the loss comes from unresolved V genes, and the rest has no known cause. Here the sample has 200,000 to 250,000 clones; 70% to 90% occur a single time. 12% of the sample rests with the top ten. Source material: peripheral blood. These receptors were obtained from a young woman who had recovered from COVID-19.

This sequence joins TRBV27 and TRBJ1-1, with TRBD1 matching 8 bases. There are 13 residues in the CDR3. Looked up from germline, CDR1 is MNHEY and CDR2 is SMNVEV (reference sequence). Unmatched junction bases numbered 2, after V lost 2 bases and J lost 6 bases. CDR3 residues: CASSLQGASEAFF. CDR3 DNA: TGTGCCAGCAGTTTACAGGGGGCCTCTGAAGCTTTCTTT.

CDR3 in DNA: TGCGCCAGCAGCGGCGGGACTAGCGGTTACAATGAGCAGTTCTTC. Translating it yields CASSGGTSGYNEQFF. The chain joins TRBV4-3 to TRBJ2-1; 11 nucleotides align to TRBD2. J lost 4 bases, V lost 5 bases, and 4 bases had no gene match. This CDR3 has 15 residues. CDR1 is LGHNA and CDR2 is YSLEER in the germline V gene.

The chain is built from TRBV29-1 and TRBJ1-2, with TRBD1 matching over 9 bases. The CDR3 sequence is 14 residues long. The germline CDR1 and CDR2 sequences are SQVTM and ANQGSEA. V shed 5 bases, J shed 8 bases, and the junction held 12 bases outside the gene matches. CDR3 sequence reads: CSVRYRGPRQGYTF. Here the CDR3 DNA reads TGCAGCGTTCGATACAGGGGGCCCAGACAAGGCTACACCTTC.

The chain joins TRBV11-2 to TRBJ2-1; TRBD2 matches 10 bases. CDR3 size: 16 residues. V dropped 5 bases and J dropped 7; count of bases not matched to a gene: 11. Germline assignment: CDR1 SGHAT and CDR2 FQNNGV. CDR3 region: CASSPPQREGRNEQFF. Written as DNA, the CDR3 is TGTGCCAGCAGCCCCCCCCAGCGGGAGGGCCGGAATGAGCAGTTCTTC.

This clone was recorded once. The chain links TRBV4-1 to TRBJ2-7, with 9 bases lining up with TRBD2. The germline CDR1 and CDR2 sequences are MGHRA and YSYEKL. CDR3 length equals 15 residues. The J segment lost 5 bases and the V segment lost 4 bases, leaving 9 bases of the junction unmatched. The chain's CDR3 is CASSLQREAFHEQYF. The CDR3, as DNA: TGCGCCAGCAGCCTTCAGCGGGAGGCGTTCCACGAGCAGTACTTC.

V usage is TRBV19 and J usage is TRBJ1-5; the D gene is possibly TRBD1 (5 bases). V lost 6 bases to trimming and J lost 6 bases, with 12 bases between them. Germline V gene lookup returns CDR1 LNHDA and CDR2 SQIVND (reference sequence). The CDR3 spans 13 residues. The CDR3 reads CASSKGSPQPQHF. For the CDR3, the DNA is TGTGCCAGTAGCAAGGGGTCTCCTCAGCCCCAGCATTTT.

This chain uses TRBV6-2 or TRBV6-3 with TRBJ1-1; TRBD1 agrees at 7 bases. Germline loops: CDR1 MNHEY, CDR2 SVGEGT. This CDR3 has 14 residues. The V and J ends lost 5 bases and 1 base, in that order; junction bases with no gene match: 4. DNA of the CDR3: TGTGCCAGCAGTCACACAGGGGAGAACACTGAAGCTTTCTTT. Amino acid sequence: CASSHTGENTEAFF.

The chain recombines TRBV5-6 with TRBJ1-6, with D perhaps matching TRBD1 (6 bases). Trimming took off 5 bases at V and 9 bases at J, with 21 bases between the two ends. The CDR3 contains 16 residues. Germline V lookup: CDR1 SGHDT, CDR2 YYEEEE. CDR3 DNA sequence: TGTGCCAGCAGGGTGACTCAGGGGAACCTTCGTTCACCCCTCCACTTT. It specifies CASRVTQGNLRSPLHF. Variable domain in full (rest from reference TRBV5-6 and TRBJ1-6): DAGVTQSPTHLIKTRGQQVTLRCSPKSGHDTVSWYQQALGQGPQFIFQYYEEEERQRGNFPDRFSGHQFPNYSSELNVNALLLGDSALYLCASRVTQGNLRSPLHFGNGTRLTVT.

V usage is TRBV9 and J usage is TRBJ1-6, with a weak D call TRBD1 (6 bases). There are 16 residues in the CDR3. Germline assignment: CDR1 SGDLS and CDR2 YYNGEE. Trimming left V 4 bases short and J 3 bases short, with 14 bases between. The CDR3 nucleotides are TGTGCCAGCAGCCCTCAAGACAGGAGCTATAATTCACCCCTCCACTTT. This codes for CASSPQDRSYNSPLHF.

The CDR3 DNA is TGTGCCAGCAGCGTAGCTGAGCAGCGGTCCTACGAGCAGTACTTC. It codes for CASSVAEQRSYEQYF. The V call is TRBV9, the J call TRBJ2-7; D may be TRBD2 (5 bases). With 0 bases removed from V and 1 base from J, the gap between germline ends came to 11 bases. Germline CDR1 is SGDLS and CDR2 is YYNGEE. The CDR3 has 15 residues.

The V call is TRBV6-6, the J call TRBJ2-7; D remains unclear. V dropped 8 bases and J dropped 3 bases, with 14 bases sitting between them. Germline CDR1 reads MNHNY; CDR2 reads SVGAGI (reference sequence). The CDR3 length is 13 residues. The CDR3 DNA is TGTGCCAGCGCTAAAGACAAATTCTACGAGCAGTACTTC. Its translation is CASAKDKFYEQYF.

The chain carries TRBV2 and TRBJ1-2; TRBD1 agrees at 8 bases. J was trimmed by 14 bases and V by 6 bases; bases with no gene match: 8. The CDR3 contains 11 residues. Germline CDR1 reads SNHLY; CDR2 reads FYNNEI. The CDR3 sequence: CASSLDRAGTF. In DNA form, the CDR3 reads TGTGCCAGCAGCCTGGACAGGGCAGGTACCTTC. The full variable domain, completed using reference TRBV2 and TRBJ1-2, is EPEVTQTPSHQVTQMGQEVILRCVPISNHLYFYWYRQILGQKVEFLVSFYNNEISEKSEIFDDQFSVERPDGSNFTLKIRSTKLEDSAMYFCASSLDRAGTFGSGTRLTVV.

The chain uses TRBV29-1 and TRBJ2-5; the D gene is possibly TRBD2 (6 bases). CDR1 is SQVTM and CDR2 is ANQGSEA in the germline V gene. V dropped 7 bases and J dropped 8 bases, with 11 bases sitting between them. This CDR3 is built from 10 residues. The CDR3, as DNA: TGCAGCGCCTGGGACTTTACCCAGTACTTC. Protein sequence: CSAWDFTQYF.

The chain links TRBV19 to TRBJ1-2; the match to TRBD1 covers 7 bases. Germline V gene data show CDR1 as LNHDA and CDR2 as SQIVND (reference sequence). The J segment lost 8 bases and the V segment lost 4 bases, leaving 7 bases of the junction unmatched. The length of the CDR3 is 13 residues. This CDR3 reads CASSTTGSGGYTF. CDR3 DNA sequence: TGTGCCAGTAGTACGACAGGGAGTGGGGGCTACACCTTC.

V gene TRBV4-3 combines with J gene TRBJ2-3; weak D call: TRBD2 (5 bases). CDR1 and CDR2 (germline): LGHNA, YSLEER. Trimming removed 3 bases at V and 0 bases at J, with 10 bases between. CDR3 length: 15 residues. The CDR3 region is CASSHQRISTDTQYF. The DNA for the CDR3 is TGCGCCAGCAGCCACCAGCGGATTAGCACAGATACGCAGTATTTT.

The genes are TRBV27 and TRBJ2-3, with 7 positions matching TRBD2. This CDR3 region has 17 residues. Per the germline V gene, CDR1 is MNHEY and CDR2 is SMNVEV (reference sequence). V lost 2 bases and J lost 0; bases outside the gene matches: 8. For the CDR3, the DNA is TGTGCCAGCAGTTTAGGAGTAGCGGGCTATAGCACAGATACGCAGTATTTT. The encoded protein is CASSLGVAGYSTDTQYF.

The CDR3 DNA sequence: TGTGCCAGCAGCCAAGAATCAGGGGTATGGAGCTCCTACAATGAGCAGTTCTTC. This encodes CASSQESGVWSSYNEQFF. The J gene is TRBJ2-1, the V gene TRBV14; D is possibly TRBD1 (6 bases). CDR1 is SGHDN and CDR2 is FVKESK in the germline V gene. The CDR3 is made up of 18 amino acids. V dropped 0 bases and J dropped 0 bases, with 15 bases sitting between them.

This clone was picked up a small number of times. The chain couples TRBV7-9 to TRBJ2-1; 9 nucleotides line up with TRBD2. There are 16 residues in the CDR3. Unmatched junction bases numbered 7, after V lost 0 bases and J lost 7 bases. Germline-derived CDR1 and CDR2 are SEHNR and FQNEAQ (reference sequence). This CDR3 is CASSLAPSGRHNEQFF. CDR3 coding DNA: TGTGCCAGCAGCTTAGCGCCAAGCGGGAGGCATAATGAGCAGTTCTTC.

The J gene is TRBJ1-3, the V gene TRBV6-5; D possibly corresponds to TRBD1 (5 bases). The V end lost 9 bases, the J end lost 1 base, and 7 bases lay between the germline ends. CDR3 size: 12 residues. Germline-derived CDR1 and CDR2 are MNHEY and SVGAGI. The CDR3 sequence is CASSGSGNTIYF. The CDR3 DNA sequence: TGTGCCAGTTCAGGGTCTGGAAACACCATATATTTT.

The genes are TRBV18 and TRBJ1-5, with D possibly TRBD1 on 6 matching bases. The CDR3 length is 14 residues. V lost 5 bases to trimming and J lost 7 bases, with 15 bases between them. CDR1 KGHSH and CDR2 LQKENI come from the germline V gene. The CDR3: CASSADRTEQPQHF. In nucleotides, the CDR3 is TGTGCCAGCTCAGCCGACAGGACCGAGCAGCCCCAGCATTTT.

The rearrangement joins TRBV19 to TRBJ1-5, with 7 bases fitting TRBD1. J was trimmed by 3 bases and V by 11 bases; bases with no gene match: 7. The CDR3 spans 13 residues. Germline lookup yields CDR1 LNHDA and CDR2 SQIVND (reference sequence). The CDR3, as DNA: TGTGCCGGGAGACAGGGACCCAATCAGCCCCAGCATTTT. It yields the protein CAGRQGPNQPQHF.

This chain links TRBV10-2 with TRBJ2-7; no clear D. Trimming cost V 3 bases and J 3 bases, with 3 bases left between them. The CDR3 runs 11 residues. Germline lookup yields CDR1 WSHSY and CDR2 SAAADI. This CDR3 reads CASSDSYEQYF. For the CDR3, the DNA is TGCGCCAGCAGTGACAGCTACGAGCAGTACTTC.

V and J are TRBV5-1 and TRBJ2-3, with TRBD2 as a possible D gene (7 bases). The CDR3 length is 16 residues. Germline CDR1 and CDR2: SGHRS and YFSETQ. V was pared by 0 bases and J by 0 bases, with 11 bases between. The CDR3 DNA reads TGCGCCAGCAGCTTGGTTGGGGGGGCTAGCACAGATACGCAGTATTTT. Its translation is CASSLVGGASTDTQYF.

The gene calls are TRBV28 and TRBJ1-4; D uncertain. V gave up 7 bases and J gave up 8 bases, with 17 bases separating them. The CDR3 covers 14 residues. The germline V gene encodes CDR1 MDHEN and CDR2 SYDVKM. CDR3 in DNA: TGTGCCAGCAACCGACCGGAGCAAGACGAAAAACTGTTTTTT. Encoded protein: CASNRPEQDEKLFF.

DNA of the CDR3: TGTGCCAGCAGTAAGGACAGGGGAAGGCAGCCCCAGCATTTT. Its translation is CASSKDRGRQPQHF. The rearrangement links TRBV6-5 to TRBJ1-5, with TRBD1 matching over 9 bases. V shed 5 bases, J shed 7 bases, and the junction held 6 bases outside the gene matches. CDR1 and CDR2 from the germline V gene are MNHEY and SVGAGI. This CDR3 comprises 14 residues.

This clone was detected once. The chain employs TRBV7-9 and TRBJ1-2; the match to TRBD1 covers 7 bases. V lost 2 bases, J lost 1 base, and 7 bases stayed unmatched. CDR3 length equals 16 residues. Per the germline V gene, CDR1 is SEHNR and CDR2 is FQNEAQ (reference sequence). DNA of the CDR3: TGTGCCAGCAGCTTAACCGGGACAGCCAATAACTATGGCTACACCTTC. Its protein product is CASSLTGTANNYGYTF.

The chain joins TRBV24-1 to TRBJ2-3; 8 nucleotides agree with TRBD2. The J segment lost 4 bases and the V segment lost 4 bases, leaving 9 bases of the junction unmatched. This CDR3 has 16 amino acids. The germline CDR1 and CDR2 sequences are KGHDR and SFDVKD. The DNA of the CDR3 is TGTGCCACCAGTGACCCCTGGGGCGGGAGGCCAGATACGCAGTATTTT. Its protein product is CATSDPWGGRPDTQYF.

CDR3 nucleotides: TGTGCCAGCAGCCCAACGCCGGTAGCGGGAGCCGAGCAGTACTTC. It encodes CASSPTPVAGAEQYF. This rearrangement joins TRBV4-2 to TRBJ2-7, with TRBD2 identical over 9 bases. CDR3 length: 15 residues. The germline V gene encodes CDR1 LGHNA and CDR2 YNFKEQ. V dropped 4 bases and J dropped 6; count of bases not matched to a gene: 10.

The chain links TRBV5-5 to TRBJ2-2; D might be TRBD1 (7 bases). The CDR3 extends over 15 amino acids. Germline-derived CDR1 and CDR2 are SGHKS and YYEKEE (reference sequence). Between the trimmed V and J ends, which lost 2 bases and 5 bases, there was a span of 13 bases. The CDR3 DNA sequence: TGTGCCAGCAGCTTCGGGGCAGGGGGGACCGGGGAGCTGTTTTTT. Protein product: CASSFGAGGTGELFF.

The V call is TRBV19, the J call TRBJ2-6, with D maybe TRBD1 (6 bases). The ends were cut back, 5 bases at V and 1 base at J, with 9 bases in the middle. The CDR3 has 15 residues. CDR1 LNHDA and CDR2 SQIVND come from the germline V gene (reference sequence). The chain's CDR3 is CASSVTGSGANVLTF. CDR3 bases: TGTGCCAGTAGTGTAACAGGGTCTGGGGCCAACGTCCTGACTTTC.

CDR3 amino acids: CASSFQSPDYYYNEQFF. For the CDR3, the DNA is TGTGCCAGCAGCTTTCAGTCTCCCGACTACTACTACAATGAGCAGTTCTTC. The chain has TRBV7-2 and TRBJ2-1, with a possible D match to TRBD2 (5 bases). In germline, CDR1 is SGHTA, CDR2 FQGNSA. Trimming removed 3 bases at V and 3 bases at J, with 18 bases between. The CDR3 spans 17 residues.

The chain is built from TRBV5-1 and TRBJ2-7, with 8 bases fitting TRBD1. CDR3 size: 14 residues. The ends lost 4 bases at V and 10 bases at J; junction bases unmatched: 13. Germline V gene sequence: CDR1 SGHRS, CDR2 YFSETQ. The CDR3 DNA follows: TGCGCCAGCAGCACTCCGGGACAGGCCTCCCCACAGTACTTC. Translating it yields CASSTPGQASPQYF.